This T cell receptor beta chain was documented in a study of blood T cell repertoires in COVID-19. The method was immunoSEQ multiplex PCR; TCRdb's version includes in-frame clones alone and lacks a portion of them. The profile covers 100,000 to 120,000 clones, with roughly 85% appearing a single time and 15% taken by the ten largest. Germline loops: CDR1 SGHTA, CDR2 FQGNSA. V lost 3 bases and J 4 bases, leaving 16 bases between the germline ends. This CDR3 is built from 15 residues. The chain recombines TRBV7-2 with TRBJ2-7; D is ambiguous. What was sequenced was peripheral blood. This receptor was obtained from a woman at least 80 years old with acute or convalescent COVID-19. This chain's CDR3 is CASSLDPTRSYEQYF. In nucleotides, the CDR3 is TGTGCCAGCAGCTTGGATCCGACACGGTCGTACGAGCAGTACTTC.